The 29 T cell receptor beta chains below come from one sample, sequenced in a study of T cell responses to AZD1222 COVID-19 vaccine. Produced via immunoSEQ multiplex PCR; TCRdb's table is partial and in-frame only. The sample lists 95,000 to 100,000 clones; about 82% were seen once. Sequenced here: peripheral blood, sampled on day 0 of AZD1222 vaccination. Receptors were obtained from an adult in good health.

The chain recombines TRBV5-6 with TRBJ2-5; 7 nucleotides match TRBD1. The germline V gene encodes CDR1 SGHDT and CDR2 YYEEEE. V gave up 4 bases and J gave up 1 base; unmatched junction bases: 7. CDR3 length equals 15 residues. The CDR3 DNA is TGTGCCAGCAGCCCGCCGGGACAGATCCAAGAGACCCAGTACTTC. Its translation: CASSPPGQIQETQYF.

The chain combines TRBV5-1 with TRBJ2-2; 8 positions agree with TRBD1. J gave up 0 bases and V 3 bases, and 7 bases lay outside the gene matches. CDR3 length: 17 amino acids. The germline V gene encodes CDR1 SGHRS and CDR2 YFSETQ. CDR3: CASSSPPDRANTGELFF. CDR3 DNA: TGCGCCAGCAGCTCTCCCCCGGACAGGGCGAACACCGGGGAGCTGTTTTTT.

The rearrangement links TRBV19 to TRBJ2-2, with D maybe TRBD2 (7 bases). This CDR3 has 18 residues. Looked up from germline, CDR1 is LNHDA and CDR2 is SQIVND (reference sequence). The V end lost 8 bases, the J end lost 2 bases, and 24 bases lay between the germline ends. CDR3 DNA: TGTGCCAGTGCAATAGGTCGTTTCGGGGGGCGCAACACCGGGGAGCTGTTTTTT. This gives the protein CASAIGRFGGRNTGELFF.

The chain couples TRBV4-2 to TRBJ1-4, with 9 bases lining up with TRBD1. After removal of 0 bases from V and 0 bases from J, the junction contained 8 bases not matched to a gene. Germline V lookup: CDR1 LGHNA, CDR2 YNFKEQ. This CDR3 comprises 19 residues. CDR3 in DNA: TGTGCCAGCAGCCAAGAGGGTAGGACAGGGGCTGCAACTAATGAAAAACTGTTTTTT. The encoded protein is CASSQEGRTGAATNEKLFF.

The chain recombines TRBV7-2 with TRBJ1-3; D is unclear. Looked up from germline, CDR1 is SGHTA and CDR2 is FQGNSA. The CDR3 totals 15 residues. Trimming pared 2 bases from V and 0 bases from J, leaving 8 bases between. The CDR3 sequence: CASSLMGSSGNTIYF. The CDR3 DNA sequence: TGTGCCAGCAGCTTAATGGGTTCCTCTGGAAACACCATATATTTT. The full variable domain, completed using reference TRBV7-2 and TRBJ1-3, is GAGVSQSPSNKVTEKGKDVELRCDPISGHTALYWYRQSLGQGLEFLIYFQGNSAPDKSGLPSDRFSAERTGGSVSTLTIQRTQQEDSAVYLCASSLMGSSGNTIYFGEGSWLTVV.

The CDR3 DNA reads as TGTGCCAGCTCCGACAGGGGAGGTATTTCACCCCTCCACTTT. This gives the protein CASSDRGGISPLHF. J is TRBJ1-6 and V is TRBV7-3; 8 bases map to TRBD1. V dropped 8 bases and J dropped 9; count of bases not matched to a gene: 9. The CDR3 length is 14 residues. Germline V lookup: CDR1 SGHTA, CDR2 FQGTGA.

The chain combines TRBV3-1 (or the pseudogene TRBV3-2) with TRBJ1-4; D gene ambiguous. Germline-derived CDR1 and CDR2 are LGHDT and YNNKEL (reference sequence). Trimming pared 2 bases from V and 6 bases from J, leaving 10 bases between. This CDR3 spans 14 amino acids. The chain's CDR3 is CASSQKGGDEKLFF. CDR3 coding DNA: TGTGCCAGCAGCCAAAAGGGTGGCGATGAAAAACTGTTTTTT.

CDR3 nucleotide sequence: TGTGCCAGCAGTTTTCAGGTCGCGTCCGCGGAAGCTTTCTTT. This codes for CASSFQVASAEAFF. This chain links TRBV28 with TRBJ1-1; no definite D call. V gave up 3 bases and J gave up 8 bases, with 16 bases separating them. CDR1 is MDHEN and CDR2 is SYDVKM in the germline V gene. The CDR3 spans 14 residues. The variable domain in full, with the rest retrieved from reference TRBV28 and TRBJ1-1, is DVKVTQSSRYLVKRTGEKVFLECVQDMDHENMFWYRQDPGLGLRLIYFSYDVKMKEKGDIPEGYSVSREKKERFSLILESASTNQTSMYLCASSFQVASAEAFFGQGTRLTVV.

The J gene is TRBJ1-5, the V gene TRBV30, with D possibly matching TRBD1 (5 bases). The CDR3 length is 13 residues. Germline loops: CDR1 GTSNPN, CDR2 SVGIG (reference sequence). Trimming left V 2 bases short and J 5 bases short, with 10 bases between. In nucleotides, the CDR3 is TGTGCCTGGAGTCAGGGTAGAGATCAGCCCCAGCATTTT. It is translated as CAWSQGRDQPQHF.

A few counts support this clone. This sequence joins TRBV12-3 or TRBV12-4 and TRBJ2-5; D is unresolved. The CDR3 covers 13 residues. V was cut by 4 bases and J by 2 bases, with 8 bases left in between. The CDR3 reads CASSWGIQETQYF. CDR3 sequence (DNA): TGTGCCAGCAGTTGGGGAATACAAGAGACCCAGTACTTC.

This clone occurred once. The V gene is TRBV19, the J gene TRBJ1-5; D gene uncertain. This CDR3 spans 14 amino acids. Germline-derived CDR1 and CDR2 are LNHDA and SQIVND (reference sequence). Trimming took 8 bases from V and 2 from J, leaving 13 bases between them. CDR3 sequence reads: CASAPGYGNQPQHF. CDR3 coding DNA: TGTGCCAGTGCCCCGGGGTATGGCAATCAGCCCCAGCATTTT.

The chain couples TRBV3-1 (or the pseudogene TRBV3-2) to TRBJ2-3; possible D gene TRBD1, 6 bases. Deletions cut 0 bases from V and 7 bases from J, with 17 bases between. Germline V gene lookup returns CDR1 LGHDT and CDR2 YNNKEL (reference sequence). The CDR3 has 16 residues. The CDR3 sequence is CASSQDGQNPPNTQYF. The CDR3 region has the DNA TGTGCCAGCAGCCAAGACGGACAGAACCCGCCAAATACGCAGTATTTT.

The chain recombines TRBV7-9 with TRBJ2-5; weak D call: TRBD2 (6 bases). Per the germline V gene, CDR1 is SEHNR and CDR2 is FQNEAQ (reference sequence). The V end was cut by 0 bases, the J end by 0 bases, with 8 bases between. This CDR3 has 15 amino acids. CDR3 DNA: TGTGCCAGCAGCTTAGCGGGGGGATACCAAGAGACCCAGTACTTC. Its protein product is CASSLAGGYQETQYF.

The chain is built from TRBV28 and TRBJ1-2, with 8 nucleotides matching TRBD1. The germline V gene encodes CDR1 MDHEN and CDR2 SYDVKM. This CDR3 is built from 24 residues. J gave up 0 bases and V 2 bases, and 29 bases lay outside the gene matches. The CDR3 DNA follows: TGTGCCAGCAGTTTAGGGTTTAACTTTGGGGGAATCTACAGGGGGGAAAAAGCTAACTATGGCTACACCTTC. It codes for CASSLGFNFGGIYRGEKANYGYTF.

The chain joins TRBV28 to TRBJ2-5; either TRBD1 or TRBD2 may fit D (5 bases each). The CDR3 extends over 16 amino acids. V gave up 5 bases and J gave up 2 bases, with 18 bases separating them. Germline CDR1 reads MDHEN; CDR2 reads SYDVKM. The CDR3 region has the DNA TGTGCCAGCAGTCCCCAGCTCTCGGGGCCTCAAGAGACCCAGTACTTC. As protein: CASSPQLSGPQETQYF.

The chain joins TRBV27 to TRBJ1-4; perhaps TRBD1 as D (6 bases). Germline CDR1 is MNHEY and CDR2 is SMNVEV (reference sequence). V lost 6 bases and J lost 2, with 10 bases in between. This CDR3 contains 14 residues. DNA for the CDR3: TGTGCCAGCAGACAGGGTGCTACTAATGAAAAACTGTTTTTT. Translating it yields CASRQGATNEKLFF.

V gene TRBV3-1 (or the pseudogene TRBV3-2) combines with J gene TRBJ2-1, with TRBD2 identical over 10 bases. The junction had 6 bases not matched to a gene; V was cut back by 0 bases and J by 7 bases. Germline assignment: CDR1 LGHDT and CDR2 YNNKEL (reference sequence). The CDR3 length is 16 residues. The CDR3 sequence is CASSQERLAGPNEQFF. The CDR3 DNA follows: TGTGCCAGCAGCCAAGAACGACTAGCGGGTCCGAATGAGCAGTTCTTC.

This clone was counted a single time. The chain uses TRBV5-6 and TRBJ2-3, with D hard to call. The CDR3 contains 16 residues. Deletions cut 4 bases from V and 1 base from J, with 16 bases between. Germline V gene lookup returns CDR1 SGHDT and CDR2 YYEEEE. Here the CDR3 DNA reads TGTGCCAGCAGCCCTACCGTAGGCGCCCGCACAGATACGCAGTATTTT. This encodes CASSPTVGARTDTQYF. Complete variable domain (other parts from reference TRBV5-6 and TRBJ2-3): DAGVTQSPTHLIKTRGQQVTLRCSPKSGHDTVSWYQQALGQGPQFIFQYYEEEERQRGNFPDRFSGHQFPNYSSELNVNALLLGDSALYLCASSPTVGARTDTQYFGPGTRLTVL.

The chain employs TRBV6-5 and TRBJ1-2; D ambiguous. V gave up 6 bases and J gave up 4 bases, with 6 bases separating them. This CDR3 is 11 amino acids long. Germline V CDR1 and CDR2: MNHEY, SVGAGI. The CDR3 DNA reads as TGTGCCAGCAGCGACCGCTATGGCTACACCTTC. Residues: CASSDRYGYTF.

This chain uses TRBV7-2 with TRBJ1-2; 11 nucleotides line up with TRBD1. CDR1 and CDR2 (germline): SGHTA, FQGNSA. The CDR3 sequence is 19 residues long. The V segment lost 5 bases and the J segment 5 bases; nucleotides outside the gene matches: 19. The DNA of the CDR3 is TGTGCCAGCAGCCCACCAGGAGCGGACAGGGGGCGCCTACATTATGGCTACACCTTC. Residues: CASSPPGADRGRLHYGYTF.

The chain uses TRBV20-1 and TRBJ2-1; TRBD2 aligns across 8 bases. V lost 3 bases and J lost 6; bases outside the gene matches: 4. CDR1 and CDR2 (germline): DFQATT, SNEGSKA (reference sequence). The CDR3 length is 13 residues. In nucleotides, the CDR3 is TGCAGTGCTAGTACCGGGAGGGCCAATGAGCAGTTCTTC. As protein: CSASTGRANEQFF.

The rearrangement uses TRBV5-8 and TRBJ2-2; D possibly corresponds to TRBD1 (5 bases). Trimming pared 1 base from V and 7 bases from J, leaving 14 bases between. The CDR3 has 15 amino acids. Germline V gene sequence: CDR1 SGHTS, CDR2 YDEGEE. This chain's CDR3 is CASSLRGQSLGELFF. The DNA of the CDR3 is TGTGCCAGCAGCTTGAGAGGACAATCGCTCGGGGAGCTGTTTTTT.

V usage is TRBV6-5 and J usage is TRBJ2-3; D is unclear. Germline-derived CDR1 and CDR2 are MNHEY and SVGAGI. The CDR3 runs 12 residues. V was clipped by 6 bases and J by 2 bases, with 6 bases between them. The CDR3 protein is CASRGATDTQYF. The CDR3 region has the DNA TGTGCCAGCAGAGGAGCCACAGATACGCAGTATTTT.

The rearrangement links TRBV2 to TRBJ2-5, with 8 bases aligning to TRBD2. CDR1 SNHLY and CDR2 FYNNEI come from the germline V gene. The CDR3 has 14 amino acids. The junction had 6 bases not matched to a gene; V was cut back by 4 bases and J by 5 bases. The CDR3 loop is CASSVTGGVETQYF. CDR3 bases: TGTGCCAGCAGTGTGACGGGAGGGGTGGAGACCCAGTACTTC.

The chain combines TRBV12-5 with TRBJ2-2; D possibly uses TRBD1 or TRBD2 (5 bases each). The CDR3 loop spans 14 amino acids. V was cut by 7 bases and J by 5 bases, with 14 bases left in between. In germline, CDR1 is LGHNT, CDR2 FRNRAP. The CDR3 reads CASARDGGTGELFF. DNA for the CDR3: TGTGCTAGTGCCCGGGACGGAGGAACCGGGGAGCTGTTTTTT.

A word on this clone: The sample holds other DNA sequences that translate to the same CDR3. V is TRBV12-3 or TRBV12-4 and J is TRBJ1-1; D call uncertain. The V gene lost 3 bases and the J gene lost 5 bases, with 4 bases spanning the gap. CDR3 size: 11 residues. CDR3 loop: CASSLGTEAFF. Written as DNA, the CDR3 is TGTGCCAGCAGTTTGGGGACTGAAGCTTTCTTT.

This chain joins TRBV28 and TRBJ2-7; 7 nucleotides align to TRBD1. This CDR3 region has 15 residues. The germline V gene has CDR1 MDHEN and CDR2 SYDVKM. The V and J ends lost 1 base and 7 bases, in that order; junction bases with no gene match: 10. The CDR3 reads CASSLYVRGRGEQYF. The CDR3 coding sequence is TGTGCCAGCAGTTTATATGTGAGGGGGCGCGGGGAGCAGTACTTC.

The CDR3 bases are TGTGCCAGCAGCTTGCAGGGGCGAGGGGGCTACACCTTC. Amino acid sequence: CASSLQGRGGYTF. This chain connects TRBV7-9 to TRBJ1-2; tentative D call: TRBD1 (6 bases). The CDR3 runs 13 residues. V was clipped by 3 bases and J by 8 bases, with 13 bases between them. Germline CDR1 reads SEHNR; CDR2 reads FQNEAQ (reference sequence).

The rearrangement links TRBV11-2 to TRBJ2-6; 7 bases map to TRBD1. V gave up 3 bases and J gave up 4 bases; unmatched junction bases: 6. CDR1 and CDR2 from the germline V gene are SGHAT and FQNNGV. CDR3 length: 16 amino acids. The CDR3 region is CASSFAQGSGANVLTF. CDR3 nucleotides: TGTGCCAGCAGCTTTGCACAGGGGAGCGGGGCCAACGTCCTGACTTTC. The full variable domain, its missing parts supplied by reference TRBV11-2 and TRBJ2-6, is EAGVAQSPRYKIIEKRQSVAFWCNPISGHATLYWYQQILGQGPKLLIQFQNNGVVDDSQLPKDRFSAERLKGVDSTLKIQPAKLEDSAVYLCASSFAQGSGANVLTFGAGSRLTVL.